Presented here are 2 T cell receptor beta chains from one specimen sequenced in a study of shared clonotypes between healthy human individuals. Sequencing used immunoSEQ multiplex PCR; TCRdb keeps in-frame clones, though not all of them. The sample has about 1.1 million clones, 78% seen once. The sample consisted of memory CD4+ T cells from PBMCs. Subset described: CD45RA-negative fraction. The source is a man in his late teens or twenties in good health. Some clones in this sample may be carry-over from other donors' samples.

The J gene is TRBJ2-1, the V gene TRBV7-9, with 10 positions matching TRBD2. The CDR3 contains 13 residues. Germline V gene lookup returns CDR1 SEHNR and CDR2 FQNEAQ (reference sequence). Trimming at V came to 5 bases and at J to 9 bases, leaving 4 bases not matched to a gene. Here the CDR3 reads CASSLSSGSEQFF. The CDR3, as DNA: TGTGCCAGCAGCCTCTCTAGCGGGAGTGAGCAGTTCTTC. The full variable domain, rest sourced from reference TRBV7-9 and TRBJ2-1, is DTGVSQNPRHKITKRGQNVTFRCDPISEHNRLYWYRQTLGQGPEFLTYFQNEAQLEKSRLLSDRFSAERPKGSFSTLEIQRTEQGDSAMYLCASSLSSGSEQFFGPGTRLTVL.

V usage is TRBV5-1 and J usage is TRBJ1-3; no clear D. This CDR3 contains 15 residues. Germline CDR1 reads SGHRS; CDR2 reads YFSETQ. Trimming pared 0 bases from V and 4 bases from J, leaving 11 bases between. The CDR3 loop reads CASSLGTRSGNTIYF. CDR3 sequence (DNA): TGCGCCAGCAGCTTGGGCACAAGGTCCGGAAACACCATATATTTT. The variable domain in full, with the rest retrieved from reference TRBV5-1 and TRBJ1-3, is KAGVTQTPRYLIKTRGQQVTLSCSPISGHRSVSWYQQTPGQGLQFLFEYFSETQRNKGNFPGRFSGRQFSNSRSEMNVSTLELGDSALYLCASSLGTRSGNTIYFGEGSWLTVV.